This passage covers 19 T cell receptor beta chains from one sample sequenced in a study of T-cell reconstitution after alpha-beta-depleted transplantation in children. The authors prepared the TCRbeta library with unique molecular identifiers. One entry per CDR3 protein results from TCRdb running MiXCR on the PCR reads. This sample carries about 870,000 distinct CDR3 sequences, 15% to 20% of them seen once, and the ten largest clones take around 5%. This sample comprised PBMCs, mostly from graft donor cells, obtained 360 days after TCRalphabeta/CD19-depleted stem cell transplant. The receptors shown here come from a male patient younger than 18 who had a stem cell transplant for acute lymphoblastic leukemia, so the T cells may come from the graft donor.

J is TRBJ2-1 and V is TRBV2; maybe TRBD2 (5 bases). With 7 bases removed from V and 0 bases from J, the gap between germline ends came to 19 bases. This CDR3 is 17 amino acids long. Germline V gene lookup returns CDR1 SNHLY and CDR2 FYNNEI. This CDR3 reads CASKGGLIVNSYNEQFF. The CDR3 DNA sequence: TGTGCCAGCAAGGGTGGACTCATTGTTAACTCCTACAATGAGCAGTTCTTC.

The chain uses TRBV6-2 or TRBV6-3 and TRBJ2-3; 11 nucleotides match TRBD2. CDR3 length: 18 residues. The V segment lost 5 bases and the J segment 0 bases; nucleotides outside the gene matches: 10. Per germline, CDR1 MNHEY and CDR2 SVGEGT. The CDR3 sequence: CASSRLSTSGESTDTQYF. Written as DNA, the CDR3 is TGTGCCAGCAGTCGCCTCTCGACTAGCGGGGAAAGCACAGATACGCAGTATTTT.

The gene calls are TRBV20-1 and TRBJ1-6; D possibly corresponds to TRBD1 (5 bases). V was trimmed by 1 base and J by 0 bases, leaving 13 bases between them. CDR3 length: 17 residues. Germline CDR1 reads DFQATT; CDR2 reads SNEGSKA (reference sequence). The CDR3 sequence: CSARGGPESSYNSPLHF. CDR3 bases: TGCAGTGCTAGAGGGGGACCAGAGAGCTCCTATAATTCACCCCTCCACTTT.

This chain uses TRBV18 with TRBJ2-1, with TRBD2 identical over 7 bases. Trimming took 4 bases from V and 0 from J; bases not matched to a gene: 9. CDR1 is KGHSH and CDR2 is LQKENI in the germline V gene. The CDR3 has 17 amino acids. CDR3 amino acids: CASSLLSSGGSYNEQFF. For the CDR3, the DNA is TGTGCCAGCTCACTCCTTTCTAGCGGTGGCTCCTACAATGAGCAGTTCTTC.

This chain uses TRBV5-1 with TRBJ2-5, with 9 bases that match TRBD1. The V and J ends lost 7 bases and 10 bases, in that order; junction bases with no gene match: 11. Germline V gene sequence: CDR1 SGHRS, CDR2 YFSETQ. The CDR3 has 13 amino acids. CDR3 sequence (DNA): TGCGCCAGCCGCCCCCGGACAGGGGATAGCCAGTACTTC. This encodes CASRPRTGDSQYF.

This clonotype was counted between two and nine times. This rearrangement joins TRBV5-1 to TRBJ1-1; tentative D call: TRBD1 (5 bases). The length of the CDR3 is 14 residues. CDR1 and CDR2 (germline): SGHRS, YFSETQ. Trimming left V 1 base short and J 4 bases short, with 11 bases between. The CDR3 here is CASSLWRGLTEAFF. In DNA form, the CDR3 reads TGCGCCAGCAGCTTGTGGAGGGGCCTCACTGAAGCTTTCTTT.

This clonotype was picked up a small number of times. The rearrangement uses TRBV5-1 and TRBJ2-7, with D possibly being TRBD2 (6 bases). Trimming left V 4 bases short and J 2 bases short, with 13 bases between. The germline gives CDR1 SGHRS, CDR2 YFSETQ. The CDR3 has 14 amino acids. The CDR3, as DNA: TGCGCCAGCAGCCGGTTAGGGGAGGCCTACGAGCAGTACTTC. Translation gives CASSRLGEAYEQYF. Full variable domain (rest looked up from reference TRBV5-1 and TRBJ2-7): KAGVTQTPRYLIKTRGQQVTLSCSPISGHRSVSWYQQTPGQGLQFLFEYFSETQRNKGNFPGRFSGRQFSNSRSEMNVSTLELGDSALYLCASSRLGEAYEQYFGPGTRLTVT.

This clonotype was detected a few times. This chain uses TRBV20-1 with TRBJ2-3; D is uncertain. Deletions cut 2 bases from V and 1 base from J, with 13 bases between. The CDR3 has 15 residues. Germline V CDR1 and CDR2: DFQATT, SNEGSKA (reference sequence). The CDR3 DNA reads TGCAGTGCTAGATCCCCCCGAGAGGGCACAGATACGCAGTATTTT. This codes for CSARSPREGTDTQYF.

This rearrangement joins TRBV25-1 to TRBJ2-7, with D tentatively TRBD1 (6 bases). The CDR3 totals 13 residues. Germline CDR1 MGHDK, CDR2 SYGVNS. V was cut by 6 bases and J by 6 bases, with 15 bases left in between. DNA of the CDR3: TGTGCCAGCAGCACCGAACAGGGTGCCGAGCAGTACTTC. Its protein product is CASSTEQGAEQYF.

V is TRBV15 and J is TRBJ2-2; TRBD1 aligns across 7 bases. The CDR3 length is 14 residues. The junction had 2 bases not matched to a gene; V was cut back by 2 bases and J by 5 bases. Germline CDR1 reads LNHNV; CDR2 reads YYDKDF (reference sequence). CDR3 coding DNA: TGTGCCACCAGCAGAAAGACAGGGACCGGGGAGCTGTTTTTT. Amino acids: CATSRKTGTGELFF.

This clonotype showed up just a few times. This sequence joins TRBV20-1 and TRBJ2-5; the match to TRBD2 covers 13 bases. Germline CDR1 reads DFQATT; CDR2 reads SNEGSKA (reference sequence). CDR3 length: 17 residues. Trimming cost V 3 bases and J 4 bases; bases outside gene matches: 11. The DNA for the CDR3 is TGCAGTGCTAGCCCGGGACTAGCGGGAAGGGGGCCAGAGACCCAGTACTTC. It translates to CSASPGLAGRGPETQYF.

This clonotype was seen a few times. The V and J genes are TRBV20-1 and TRBJ1-2; D gene unclear. Trimming took off 5 bases at V and 5 bases at J, with 9 bases between the two ends. This CDR3 comprises 11 residues. CDR1 and CDR2 from the germline V gene are DFQATT and SNEGSKA (reference sequence). The CDR3 nucleotides read TGCAGTGCTTTAGGGCTGTATGGCTACACCTTC. This sequence encodes CSALGLYGYTF.

The rearrangement joins TRBV7-9 to TRBJ2-1; the D gene is possibly TRBD2 (5 bases). The CDR3 totals 15 residues. V was trimmed by 6 bases and J by 5 bases, leaving 17 bases between them. Germline V gene data show CDR1 as SEHNR and CDR2 as FQNEAQ (reference sequence). The CDR3 DNA sequence: TGTGCCAGCAGGGTCACTCTTATCGGGGACAATGAGCAGTTCTTC. Protein product: CASRVTLIGDNEQFF.

The chain is built from TRBV4-3 and TRBJ2-2; 9 positions agree with TRBD1. After removal of 3 bases from V and 0 bases from J, the junction contained 5 bases not matched to a gene. The CDR3 loop spans 17 amino acids. The germline CDR1 and CDR2 sequences are LGHNA and YSLEER. CDR3 sequence reads: CASSQDRGLANTGELFF. Written as DNA, the CDR3 is TGCGCCAGCAGCCAGGACAGGGGACTTGCGAACACCGGGGAGCTGTTTTTT.

This clonotype was picked up a small number of times. The rearrangement links TRBV11-3 to TRBJ2-1; 9 nucleotides match TRBD2. The germline CDR1 and CDR2 sequences are SGHNT and YENEEA. The J segment lost 5 bases and the V segment lost 1 base, leaving 6 bases of the junction unmatched. The CDR3 covers 16 residues. The DNA of the CDR3 is TGTGCCAGCAGCTTAGTGGTAGCGGGAGAGAACAATGAGCAGTTCTTC. Its protein is CASSLVVAGENNEQFF. The full variable domain, in which reference TRBV11-3 and TRBJ2-1 provide the parts outside the CDR3, is EAGVVQSPRYKIIEKKQPVAFWCNPISGHNTLYWYLQNLGQGPELLIRYENEEAVDDSQLPKDRFSAERLKGVDSTLKIQPAELGDSAVYLCASSLVVAGENNEQFFGPGTRLTVL.

This chain joins TRBV5-1 and TRBJ2-1; D gene ambiguous. This CDR3 has 16 amino acids. The germline gives CDR1 SGHRS, CDR2 YFSETQ. Trimming removed 2 bases at V and 6 bases at J, with 18 bases between. The CDR3 loop reads CASSFRPPLLGNEQFF. The CDR3 coding sequence is TGCGCCAGCAGCTTCCGGCCCCCTCTTCTAGGCAATGAGCAGTTCTTC.

This clonotype came up many times. This chain uses TRBV5-1 with TRBJ2-1, with 13 bases lining up with TRBD2. V lost 5 bases and J lost 5; bases outside the gene matches: 7. Per germline, CDR1 SGHRS and CDR2 YFSETQ. This CDR3 has 16 residues. Written as DNA, the CDR3 is TGCGCCAGCAGTTGGACTAGCGGGAGACCTGACAATGAGCAGTTCTTC. It specifies CASSWTSGRPDNEQFF.

The V call is TRBV2, the J call TRBJ2-2; D is unclear. The germline gives CDR1 SNHLY, CDR2 FYNNEI. Trimming left V 6 bases short and J 0 bases short, with 5 bases between. The CDR3 covers 13 residues. The CDR3 region is CASRRPNTGELFF. In nucleotides, the CDR3 is TGTGCCAGCAGACGGCCGAACACCGGGGAGCTGTTTTTT. The full variable domain, in which reference TRBV2 and TRBJ2-2 provide the parts outside the CDR3, is EPEVTQTPSHQVTQMGQEVILRCVPISNHLYFYWYRQILGQKVEFLVSFYNNEISEKSEIFDDQFSVERPDGSNFTLKIRSTKLEDSAMYFCASRRPNTGELFFGEGSRLTVL.

This clonotype has only a few counts. The chain has TRBV5-1 and TRBJ2-3; 10 bases line up with TRBD1. The CDR3 length is 16 residues. Germline loops: CDR1 SGHRS, CDR2 YFSETQ. Losses at the gene ends were 4 bases for V and 2 bases for J; bases not matched to a gene: 7. In DNA form, the CDR3 reads TGCGCCAGCAGCATACCCGGGACAGGGGCCACAGATACGCAGTATTTT. Its translation: CASSIPGTGATDTQYF.